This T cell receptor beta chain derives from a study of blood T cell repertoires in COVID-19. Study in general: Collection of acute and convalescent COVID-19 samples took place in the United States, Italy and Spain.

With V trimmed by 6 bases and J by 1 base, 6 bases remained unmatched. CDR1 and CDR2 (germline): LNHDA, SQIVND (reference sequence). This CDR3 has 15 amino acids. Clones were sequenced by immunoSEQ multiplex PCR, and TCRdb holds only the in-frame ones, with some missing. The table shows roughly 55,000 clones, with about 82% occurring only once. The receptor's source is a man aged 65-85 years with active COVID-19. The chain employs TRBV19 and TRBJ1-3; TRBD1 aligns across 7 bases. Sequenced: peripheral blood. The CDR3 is CASSPDRASGNTIYF. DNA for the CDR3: TGTGCCAGTAGCCCTGACAGGGCTTCTGGAAACACCATATATTTT.